A selection of T cell receptor beta chains follows, all from one sample in a study of blood T cell repertoires in COVID-19. Measured with immunoSEQ multiplex PCR; TCRdb has only the in-frame clones, and not every one. The sample has about 220,000 clones; approximately 80% are singletons. Sequenced input: peripheral blood. These receptors all come from a human donor in a cohort sampled during active COVID-19. Each CDR3 is given with its conserved first and last residue. The D gene is left open where the match is weak. Clone size, where shown, is once, few, many, or a class for clones that have expanded.

D	size	J	V	CDR3	DNA
TRBD2	.	TRBJ2-7	TRBV5-1	CASSFTSGGERDF	TGCGCCAGCAGCTTCACTAGCGGGGGGGAAAGGGACTTC
.	.	TRBJ1-1	TRBV7-2	CASSFQGQGTEAFF	TGTGCCAGCAGCTTTCAGGGACAAGGCACTGAAGCTTTCTTT
TRBD2	.	TRBJ2-7	TRBV2	CASSGSQRGHYEQYF	TGTGCCAGCAGTGGGTCCCAGCGGGGGCATTACGAGCAGTACTTC
.	.	TRBJ2-3	TRBV9	CASSQGGRGDTQYF	TGTGCCAGCAGCCAGGGGGGAAGAGGAGATACGCAGTATTTT
TRBD1	.	TRBJ2-1	TRBV24-1	CATGGRQGAKNEQFF	TGTGCCACCGGGGGTCGACAGGGGGCAAAGAATGAGCAGTTCTTC
.	.	TRBJ1-1	TRBV28	CASQPGGAHGEAFF	TGTGCCAGTCAACCGGGGGGCGCCCATGGTGAAGCTTTCTTT
.	.	TRBJ2-3	TRBV19	CASSISAGAGTDTQYF	TGTGCCAGTAGTATTTCCGCAGGGGCCGGCACAGATACGCAGTATTTT
.	.	TRBJ1-1	TRBV10-3	CAISAGQGTEAFF	TGTGCCATCAGTGCTGGACAAGGCACTGAAGCTTTCTTT
.	few	TRBJ1-4	TRBV28	CASSWQRNEKLFF	TGTGCCAGCAGTTGGCAGAGGAATGAAAAACTGTTTTTT
TRBD1	few	TRBJ2-1	TRBV5-5	CASSLETGTGFTDEQFF	TGTGCCAGCAGCCTGGAGACCGGGACAGGGTTCACAGATGAGCAGTTCTTC
TRBD2	.	TRBJ2-5	TRBV3-1/TRBV3-2	CASSQAGLAGVQYF	TGTGCCAGCAGCCAAGCGGGACTAGCGGGAGTCCAGTACTTC
TRBD1	.	TRBJ1-2	TRBV6-1	CASSEPRGRKGYTF	TGTGCCAGCAGTGAACCCAGGGGGCGGAAAGGCTACACCTTC
TRBD2	many	TRBJ2-1	TRBV7-9	CASSPPGLADNEQFF	TGTGCCAGCAGCCCTCCGGGACTAGCGGACAATGAGCAGTTCTTC
.	.	TRBJ2-1	TRBV5-1	CASSPWENPSSYNEQFF	TGCGCCAGCAGCCCCTGGGAGAACCCGAGCTCCTACAATGAGCAGTTCTTC
TRBD1	.	TRBJ2-1	TRBV9	CASSGQGFSSYNEQFF	TGTGCCAGCAGCGGACAGGGGTTTTCCTCCTACAATGAGCAGTTCTTC
TRBD1	.	TRBJ2-7	TRBV29-1	CSARTGPGEQYF	TGCAGCGCCCGGACAGGGCCAGGGGAGCAGTACTTC
TRBD1	once	TRBJ2-2	TRBV15	CATSRELAGGTGELFF	TGTGCCACCAGCAGAGAATTGGCAGGGGGAACCGGGGAGCTGTTTTTT
.	.	TRBJ2-1	TRBV3-1/TRBV3-2	CASSREQSTQFF	TGTGCCAGCAGCCGAGAGCAGTCCACCCAGTTCTTC
TRBD2	.	TRBJ2-4	TRBV6-2/TRBV6-3	CASSYVTSGGRWAKNIQYF	TGTGCCAGCAGTTACGTCACTAGCGGGGGACGCTGGGCCAAAAACATTCAGTACTTC
TRBD2	few	TRBJ2-3	TRBV9	CASSESGGGTTDTQYF	TGTGCCAGCAGCGAATCTGGCGGGGGGACGACAGATACGCAGTATTTT
TRBD1	few	TRBJ2-2	TRBV5-5	CASSGGQVTGELFF	TGTGCCAGCAGCGGGGGACAGGTCACCGGGGAGCTGTTTTTT
TRBD2	.	TRBJ2-3	TRBV3-1/TRBV3-2	CASSQGRLAVTDTQYF	TGTGCCAGCAGCCAGGGACGACTAGCGGTAACAGATACGCAGTATTTT
.	few	TRBJ2-2	TRBV27	CASSLTYTNTGELFF	TGTGCCAGCAGTTTAACCTATACGAACACCGGGGAGCTGTTTTTT
.	.	TRBJ1-2	TRBV12-5	CASGLVQTNYGYTF	TGTGCTAGTGGTTTGGTACAGACGAACTATGGCTACACCTTC
TRBD2	.	TRBJ2-7	TRBV3-1/TRBV3-2	CASRIAGLDEQYF	TGTGCCAGCAGAATAGCGGGCCTCGACGAGCAGTACTTC
TRBD1	.	TRBJ2-6	TRBV18	CASSPLGYGTAFAGANVLTF	TGTGCCAGCTCACCACTGGGGTACGGGACAGCGTTTGCTGGGGCCAACGTCCTGACTTTC
TRBD2	.	TRBJ2-1	TRBV9	CASSVATPGAGVYNEQFF	TGTGCCAGCAGCGTAGCTACCCCCGGGGCGGGAGTCTACAATGAGCAGTTCTTC
.	once	TRBJ1-3	TRBV5-1	CASSLDSTSGNTIYF	TGCGCCAGCAGTTTGGACTCAACCTCGGGAAACACCATATATTTT
.	.	TRBJ2-7	TRBV23-1	CASSQSGGELSSYEQYF	TGCGCCAGCAGTCAATCCGGAGGAGAGTTAAGCTCCTACGAGCAGTACTTC
.	.	TRBJ1-5	TRBV6-2/TRBV6-3	CASSRGVLDSLNQPQHF	TGTGCCAGCAGCCGCGGGGTCCTTGACAGTCTCAATCAGCCCCAGCATTTT
.	.	TRBJ1-3	TRBV4-3	CASSHNQGPSGNTIYF	TGCGCCAGCAGCCACAACCAGGGGCCCTCTGGAAACACCATATATTTT
TRBD2	.	TRBJ2-7	TRBV11-2	CASSALAREGPEQYF	TGTGCCAGCAGCGCCCTGGCGCGGGAGGGCCCCGAGCAGTACTTC
.	.	TRBJ2-5	TRBV27	CASMSPGDVQETQYF	TGTGCCAGCATGTCCCCAGGGGACGTACAAGAGACCCAGTACTTC
TRBD1	.	TRBJ2-7	TRBV5-6	CASSFYPTGGGDEQYF	TGTGCCAGCAGCTTTTACCCGACAGGGGGCGGCGACGAGCAGTACTTC
TRBD1	.	TRBJ2-1	TRBV5-1	CASSAGTDYNEQFF	TGCGCCAGTTCGGCCGGGACAGATTACAATGAGCAGTTCTTC
TRBD1	.	TRBJ1-1	TRBV7-6	CASSLAGTEGTEAFF	TGTGCCAGCAGCTTAGCAGGGACAGAGGGCACTGAAGCTTTCTTT
.	.	TRBJ2-5	TRBV10-3	CASQGSETQYF	TGTGCCTCACAGGGATCCGAGACCCAGTACTTC
.	.	TRBJ1-1	TRBV11-1	CASSLAVSGGTEAFF	TGTGCCAGCAGCTTAGCTGTGTCGGGGGGCACTGAAGCTTTCTTT
TRBD2	.	TRBJ2-1	TRBV28	CASSLSPPWGSGRIDEQFF	TGTGCCAGCAGTTTATCCCCCCCCTGGGGTAGCGGGAGGATTGATGAGCAGTTCTTC
.	few	TRBJ2-7	TRBV5-1	CASSLGQGFYEQYF	TGCGCCAGCAGCTTGGGGCAGGGTTTCTACGAGCAGTACTTC
.	.	TRBJ2-3	TRBV7-9	CASSKDTADTQYF	TGTGCCAGCAGCAAGGACACCGCAGATACGCAGTATTTT
TRBD2	once	TRBJ2-2	TRBV28	CASSPSGRNTGELFF	TGTGCCAGCAGCCCCAGCGGGAGGAACACCGGGGAGCTGTTTTTT
.	.	TRBJ1-2	TRBV5-1	CASSLETLTRTVTNYGYTF	TGCGCCAGCAGCTTGGAAACGCTTACAAGGACAGTAACTAACTATGGCTACACCTTC
TRBD2	.	TRBJ2-3	TRBV12-5	CASGLGLAAADTQYF	TGTGCTAGTGGTTTGGGACTAGCGGCTGCAGATACGCAGTATTTT
.	.	TRBJ1-6	TRBV19	CASSPHGQKSSYNSPLHF	TGTGCCAGTAGTCCACACGGACAGAAGAGCTCCTATAATTCACCCCTCCACTTT